These T cell receptor beta chains were read from a single sample in a study of T-cell reconstitution after alpha-beta-depleted transplantation in children. TCRdb re-analysed the PCR reads in MiXCR, keeping a single row per CDR3 protein. The sample contains around 800,000 distinct CDR3 sequences, around 17% of which appear only once. Sample: PBMCs, mostly from graft donor cells, taken 360 days after TCRalphabeta/CD19-depleted stem cell transplant. These receptors were collected from a male patient under 18 who had a stem cell transplant for acute lymphoblastic leukemia, so the T cells may come from the graft donor. The CDR3 runs from the conserved cysteine through the conserved F or W. D genes are given only for firm matches. Expanded clones are given a class, and other clones once, few, many or no size at all.

D gene,J gene,V gene,clone size,CDR3 protein,CDR3 DNA
TRBD2,TRBJ2-7,TRBV4-1,NA,CASSQEPSGRREQYF,TGCGCCAGCAGCCAAGAACCTAGCGGGAGGAGGGAGCAGTACTTC
NA,TRBJ2-6,TRBV5-1,once,CASSLFGRKSSGANVLTF,TGCGCCAGCAGCCTCTTCGGACGGAAAAGCTCTGGGGCCAACGTCCTGACTTTC
NA,TRBJ2-7,TRBV20-1,NA,CSASPLDRYEQYF,TGCAGTGCTAGCCCCCTGGACAGATACGAGCAGTACTTC
NA,TRBJ2-1,TRBV20-1,NA,CSARDGRKSSYNEQFF,TGCAGTGCTAGAGATGGGCGGAAAAGCTCCTACAATGAGCAGTTCTTC
NA,TRBJ2-3,TRBV4-1,NA,CASSQEQKSTDTQYF,TGCGCCAGCAGCCAAGAGCAGAAAAGCACAGATACGCAGTATTTT
NA,TRBJ2-1,TRBV5-1,few,CASTGSPPNNEQFF,TGCGCCAGCACCGGGTCGCCGCCCAACAATGAGCAGTTCTTC
NA,TRBJ2-1,TRBV20-1,few,CSARTSDPPTSEQFF,TGCAGTGCTAGAACCTCGGACCCCCCTACAAGTGAGCAGTTCTTC
TRBD2,TRBJ2-1,TRBV5-1,NA,CASSLGTSGRAHEQFF,TGCGCCAGCAGCCTTGGGACTAGCGGGAGGGCGCATGAGCAGTTCTTC
TRBD1,TRBJ1-3,TRBV27,few,CASRATGLDTIYF,TGTGCCAGCAGGGCGACAGGGTTGGACACCATATATTTT
NA,TRBJ2-7,TRBV7-9,NA,CASDYAGSSYEQYF,TGTGCCAGCGATTACGCAGGAAGCTCCTACGAGCAGTACTTC
NA,TRBJ2-3,TRBV27,few,CASSFTSSVGTDTQYF,TGTGCCAGCAGCTTCACCTCTAGCGTAGGGACAGATACGCAGTATTTT
TRBD1,TRBJ1-5,TRBV5-1,NA,CASSPGQGARGGGNQPQHF,TGCGCCAGCAGCCCGGGACAGGGAGCACGGGGCGGCGGCAATCAGCCCCAGCATTTT
NA,TRBJ2-6,TRBV6-1,NA,CASISFWANVLTF,TGTGCCAGCATCTCCTTCTGGGCCAACGTCCTGACTTTC
TRBD2,TRBJ2-7,TRBV5-6,once,CASSPGGRSPYEQYF,TGTGCCAGCAGCCCGGGGGGGCGGAGCCCCTACGAGCAGTACTTC
TRBD2,TRBJ2-2,TRBV7-3,NA,CASSFLAGGSNTGELFF,TGTGCCAGCAGCTTCCTAGCGGGAGGGTCGAACACCGGGGAGCTGTTTTTT
TRBD2,TRBJ2-1,TRBV5-1,many,CASSLAGPSGTVNNEQFF,TGCGCCAGCAGCTTGGCCGGTCCTAGCGGAACTGTAAACAATGAGCAGTTCTTC
TRBD2,TRBJ2-1,TRBV4-1,NA,CASSQPGLAGADEQFF,TGCGCCAGCAGCCAACCCGGACTAGCGGGAGCGGATGAGCAGTTCTTC
NA,TRBJ2-2,TRBV11-2,few,CASSQMDGWNTGELFF,TGTGCCAGCAGCCAAATGGACGGATGGAACACCGGGGAGCTGTTTTTT
NA,TRBJ1-5,TRBV6-1,NA,CASSEALGQPQHF,TGTGCCAGCAGTGAAGCGCTTGGACAGCCCCAGCATTTT
TRBD2,TRBJ2-7,TRBV29-1,few,CSVERSSGRGYEQYF,TGCAGCGTTGAAAGGTCTAGCGGGAGGGGGTACGAGCAGTACTTC
NA,TRBJ1-4,TRBV5-1,NA,CASSPYQGLANEKLFF,TGCGCCAGCAGCCCCTACCAGGGGCTCGCTAATGAAAAACTGTTTTTT
TRBD2,TRBJ2-1,TRBV5-6,NA,CASSPLGLAGVGEQFF,TGTGCCAGCAGCCCTCTTGGACTAGCGGGAGTTGGTGAGCAGTTCTTC
TRBD2,TRBJ2-1,TRBV10-3,NA,CAISAAGGENEQFF,TGTGCCATCAGTGCCGCGGGAGGGGAGAATGAGCAGTTCTTC
TRBD1,TRBJ2-1,TRBV5-1,NA,CASSWAPGTGENNEQFF,TGCGCCAGCAGCTGGGCGCCCGGGACAGGCGAAAACAATGAGCAGTTCTTC
NA,TRBJ2-7,TRBV7-2,few,CASSLVLAYEQYF,TGTGCCAGCAGCTTAGTACTGGCTTACGAGCAGTACTTC
NA,TRBJ1-6,TRBV20-1,NA,CSARVEGFRPPLHF,TGCAGTGCTAGAGTGGAAGGGTTTCGCCCACCCCTCCACTTT
TRBD2,TRBJ2-3,TRBV12-3/TRBV12-4,NA,CGSSPWLGGDSGNPDTQYF,TGTGGCAGCAGTCCCTGGCTTGGGGGCGATAGCGGGAATCCAGATACGCAGTATTTT
NA,TRBJ2-7,TRBV12-3/TRBV12-4,NA,CASSYRLSEQYF,TGTGCCAGCAGTTACCGGTTGTCCGAGCAGTACTTC
TRBD2,TRBJ2-7,TRBV4-2,few,CASSQKGLTTYEQYF,TGTGCCAGCAGCCAAAAGGGACTAACAACCTACGAGCAGTACTTC
NA,TRBJ2-7,TRBV29-1,few,CSVEPGPYEQYF,TGCAGCGTTGAGCCAGGGCCCTACGAGCAGTACTTC
NA,TRBJ2-7,TRBV5-1,NA,CASSPVVGPYEQYF,TGCGCCAGCAGCCCCGTTGTGGGACCCTACGAGCAGTACTTC
NA,TRBJ2-1,TRBV4-1,few,CASSRIPGLTYNEQFF,TGCGCCAGCAGCCGGATCCCGGGACTCACTTACAATGAGCAGTTCTTC
NA,TRBJ2-5,TRBV5-1,many,CASSLAPQAKETQYF,TGCGCCAGCAGCTTGGCCCCGCAGGCTAAAGAGACCCAGTACTTC
NA,TRBJ1-4,TRBV5-1,many,CASSLTGRHEKLFF,TGCGCCAGCAGCTTGACAGGCCGTCATGAAAAACTGTTTTTT
TRBD1,TRBJ2-3,TRBV29-1,few,CSVEDLWDRATFSTDTQYF,TGCAGCGTTGAAGATCTTTGGGACAGGGCGACCTTTAGCACAGATACGCAGTATTTT
TRBD1,TRBJ2-5,TRBV6-5,few,CASSYLSGGRETQYF,TGTGCCAGCAGTTACTTGTCAGGGGGAAGAGAGACCCAGTACTTC
NA,TRBJ2-7,TRBV11-2,few,CASSLAQPTLYEQYF,TGTGCCAGCAGCTTAGCACAGCCAACTCTCTACGAGCAGTACTTC
NA,TRBJ2-5,TRBV10-3,NA,CAISPRGQETQYF,TGTGCCATCAGTCCGCGGGGTCAAGAGACCCAGTACTTC
TRBD2,TRBJ2-3,TRBV9,NA,CASSAGLAVLSTDTQYF,TGTGCCAGCAGCGCGGGACTAGCGGTACTCTCCACAGATACGCAGTATTTT
NA,TRBJ2-1,TRBV12-3/TRBV12-4,few,CASVALAWDNEQFF,TGTGCCAGCGTCGCGCTAGCGTGGGACAATGAGCAGTTCTTC